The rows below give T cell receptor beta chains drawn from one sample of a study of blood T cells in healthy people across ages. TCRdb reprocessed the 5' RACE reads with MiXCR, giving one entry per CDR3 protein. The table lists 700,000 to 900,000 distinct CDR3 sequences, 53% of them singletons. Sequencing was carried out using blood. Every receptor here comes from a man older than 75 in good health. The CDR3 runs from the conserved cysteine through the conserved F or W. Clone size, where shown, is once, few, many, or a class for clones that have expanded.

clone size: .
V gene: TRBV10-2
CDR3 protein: CASSELGTGGQETQYF

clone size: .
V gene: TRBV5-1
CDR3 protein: CASREQREGDEQFF

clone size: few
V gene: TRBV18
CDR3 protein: CASSPNRVNEQYF

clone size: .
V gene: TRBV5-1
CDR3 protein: CASSFAGTGTDTQYF

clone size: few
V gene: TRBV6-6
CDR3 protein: CASSYSGVGSQETQYF

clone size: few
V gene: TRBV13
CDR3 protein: CASSSWTGSYEQYF

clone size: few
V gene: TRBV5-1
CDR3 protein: CASSSQYGNTEAFF

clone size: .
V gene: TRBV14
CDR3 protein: CASSPANFRYAYF

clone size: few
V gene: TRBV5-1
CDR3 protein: CASSSLPGGGTGELFF

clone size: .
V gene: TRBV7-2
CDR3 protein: CASSSGQRGQFF

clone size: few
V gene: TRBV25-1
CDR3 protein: CASSALAGISYEQYF

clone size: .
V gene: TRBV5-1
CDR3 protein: CASSLVGGGGYNEQFF

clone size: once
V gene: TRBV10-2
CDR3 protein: CASSGRWGKLFF

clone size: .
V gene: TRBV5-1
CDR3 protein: CASSSDGSGANVLTF

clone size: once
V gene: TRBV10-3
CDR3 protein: CAIRPPGYTGELFF

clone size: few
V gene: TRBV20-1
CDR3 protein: CSAKGGRSYNEQFF

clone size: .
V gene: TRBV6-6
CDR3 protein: CASSYYRTGPMGEQYF

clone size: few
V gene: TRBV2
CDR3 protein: CASSDMDRITINEQYF

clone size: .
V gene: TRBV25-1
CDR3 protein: CASSDSIRETQYF

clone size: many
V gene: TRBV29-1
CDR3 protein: CSVPSLAGYEQYF

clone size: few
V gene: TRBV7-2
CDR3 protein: CASSPEGGRPYEQYF

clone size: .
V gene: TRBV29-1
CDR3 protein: CSVPGYGYTF

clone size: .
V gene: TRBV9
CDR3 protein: CASSAQEGLNSYNEQFF

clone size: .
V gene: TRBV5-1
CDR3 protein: CASSLSGLRTEAFF

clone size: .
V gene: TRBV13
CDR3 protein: CASSAGLYEQYF

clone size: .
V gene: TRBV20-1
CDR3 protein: CSALGTSGSTDTQYF

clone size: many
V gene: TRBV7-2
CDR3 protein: CASSLARSPPKDTQYF

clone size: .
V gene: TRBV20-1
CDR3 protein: CSASLAGLYEQYF

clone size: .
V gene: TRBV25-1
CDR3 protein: CASSELSPLRETQYF

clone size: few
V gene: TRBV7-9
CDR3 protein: CASSLMTDEQFF

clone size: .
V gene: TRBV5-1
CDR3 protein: CASSADRARDTEAFF

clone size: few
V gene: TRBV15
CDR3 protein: CATSRDPPGGNNEQYF

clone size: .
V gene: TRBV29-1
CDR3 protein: CSVGGGDSYEQYF

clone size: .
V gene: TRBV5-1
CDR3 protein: CASSLAVTGLEQYF

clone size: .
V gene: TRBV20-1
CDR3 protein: CSARDRGFNQPQHF

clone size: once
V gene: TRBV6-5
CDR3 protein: CASSSPTQKGGGRNEQFF

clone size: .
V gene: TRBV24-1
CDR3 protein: CATSDPTSGRGNEQFF

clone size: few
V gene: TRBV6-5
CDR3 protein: CASSYTLGGAEGYTF

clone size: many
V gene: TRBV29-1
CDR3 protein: CSVEWTSGSYEQYF

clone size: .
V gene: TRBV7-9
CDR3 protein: CASSFIPLEGDRGYTF

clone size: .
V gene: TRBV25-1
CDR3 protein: CASSEDGLRDEQFF

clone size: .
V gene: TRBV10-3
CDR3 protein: CATSRLGRGSGGTDTQYF

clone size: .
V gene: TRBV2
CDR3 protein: CASSEAAPSGSDEQYF

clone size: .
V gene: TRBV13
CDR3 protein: CASSLVKGLNGYTF

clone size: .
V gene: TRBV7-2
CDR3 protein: CASSFPSGGSYNEQFF

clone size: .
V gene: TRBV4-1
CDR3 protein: CASSQDVLTRQFF

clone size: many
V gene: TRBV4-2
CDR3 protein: CASSQVEGETQYF

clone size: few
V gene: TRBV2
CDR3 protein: CASRDSGRVEQFF

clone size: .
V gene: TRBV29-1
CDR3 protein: CSMDYTDTQYF

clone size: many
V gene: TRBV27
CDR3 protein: CASSLGRRSTDTQYF

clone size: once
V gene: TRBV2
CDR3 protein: CASSRGDRGRETQYF

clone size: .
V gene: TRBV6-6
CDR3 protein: CASSYSLAGAQYF

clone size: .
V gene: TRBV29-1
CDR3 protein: CSVEDPSGALSYNEQFF

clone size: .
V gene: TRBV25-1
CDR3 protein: CASSKFSGQGASEAFF

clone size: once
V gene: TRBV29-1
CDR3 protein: CSVERQPRYGYTF

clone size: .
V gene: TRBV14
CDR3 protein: CASSQATQTAYGYTF

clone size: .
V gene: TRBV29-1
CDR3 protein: CSVDLGNQETQYF

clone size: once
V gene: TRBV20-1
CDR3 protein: CSAMGGLAGLERDTQYF

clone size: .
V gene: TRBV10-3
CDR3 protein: CAISENPKEQYF

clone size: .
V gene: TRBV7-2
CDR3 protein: CASSSRQLTNEKPFF